Listed here are 28 T cell receptor beta chains from one sample, sequenced in a study of T cell responses to AZD1222 COVID-19 vaccine. The protocol was immunoSEQ multiplex PCR, while the TCRdb copy is restricted to in-frame clones and leaves out a portion. Of some 180,000 clones in the sample, 85% to 95% were seen once. The source material was peripheral blood, sampled on day 0 of AZD1222 vaccination. The receptors shown here come from an adult in good health.

This clone has just one count. The chain has TRBV30 and TRBJ1-1; D gene uncertain. Deletions cut 4 bases from V and 5 bases from J, with 11 bases between. CDR3 length equals 12 residues. In germline, CDR1 is GTSNPN, CDR2 SVGIG (reference sequence). The CDR3 DNA reads TGTGCCTGGACCGGTGATATGACTGAAGCTTTCTTT. Translation: CAWTGDMTEAFF. Looking up the rest from reference TRBV30 and TRBJ1-1 gives the full variable domain: SQTIHQWPATLVQPVGSPLSLECTVEGTSNPNLYWYRQAAGRGLQLLFYSVGIGQISSEVPQNLSASRPQDRQFILSSKKLLLSDSGFYLCAWTGDMTEAFFGQGTRLTVV.

This chain links TRBV4-1 with TRBJ1-2; 8 bases are shared with TRBD1. Germline CDR1 reads MGHRA; CDR2 reads YSYEKL. The CDR3 loop spans 13 amino acids. J was trimmed by 8 bases and V by 0 bases; bases with no gene match: 2. This CDR3 reads CASSQDRGRGYTF. CDR3 coding DNA: TGCGCCAGCAGCCAAGACAGGGGGCGAGGCTACACCTTC.

The chain has TRBV3-1 (or the pseudogene TRBV3-2) and TRBJ2-7; no reliable D call. CDR1 and CDR2 from the germline V gene are LGHDT and YNNKEL (reference sequence). Trimming cost V 5 bases and J 0 bases, with 2 bases left between them. The CDR3 spans 11 residues. The CDR3 DNA is TGTGCCAGCAGCTACTCCTACGAGCAGTACTTC. Translating gives CASSYSYEQYF.

The chain carries TRBV30 and TRBJ1-4; TRBD1 is a possible D gene (5 bases). Germline CDR1 GTSNPN, CDR2 SVGIG (reference sequence). The CDR3 spans 15 residues. V was shortened by 2 bases and J by 8 bases, with 18 bases between the two germline ends. CDR3 DNA: TGTGCCTGGAGTCCAAGGGGAGGTGCAGGGGAAAAACTGTTTTTT. It yields the protein CAWSPRGGAGEKLFF.

The rearrangement links TRBV5-4 to TRBJ1-2; 8 bases align to TRBD1. V lost 5 bases, J lost 3 bases, and 3 bases stayed unmatched. Germline CDR1 is SGHNT and CDR2 is YYREEE (reference sequence). The length of the CDR3 is 13 residues. The CDR3 loop is CASRMTGDYGYTF. For the CDR3, the DNA is TGTGCCAGCAGGATGACAGGGGACTATGGCTACACCTTC.

The chain combines TRBV18 with TRBJ1-3, with a weak D call TRBD1 (5 bases). Germline loops: CDR1 KGHSH, CDR2 LQKENI. Trimming cost V 5 bases and J 1 base, with 15 bases left between them. The CDR3 consists of 16 residues. CDR3 sequence reads: CASSSISGGSGNTIYF. The CDR3 nucleotides are TGTGCCAGCTCATCAATCTCCGGGGGTTCTGGAAACACCATATATTTT.

CDR3: CASSQARVRGTEAFF. In DNA, the CDR3 is TGCGCCAGCAGCCAGGCCCGGGTCCGGGGGACTGAAGCTTTCTTT. This chain joins TRBV4-3 and TRBJ1-1; tentatively, D is TRBD1 (5 bases). The V end was cut by 3 bases, the J end by 5 bases, with 16 bases between. This CDR3 is 15 amino acids long. Germline lookup yields CDR1 LGHNA and CDR2 YSLEER.

V usage is TRBV25-1 and J usage is TRBJ1-4; tentative D call: TRBD1 (5 bases). The CDR3 loop spans 14 amino acids. CDR1 is MGHDK and CDR2 is SYGVNS in the germline V gene. The V gene lost 6 bases and the J gene lost 7 bases, with 15 bases spanning the gap. CDR3 DNA sequence: TGTGCCAGCAGATCCGGACACTCGGCTGAAAAACTGTTTTTT. Its translation is CASRSGHSAEKLFF.

This clone was recorded only once. The chain is built from TRBV24-1 and TRBJ1-2; D is ambiguous. The CDR3 runs to 11 residues. The germline V gene encodes CDR1 KGHDR and CDR2 SFDVKD. The V end lost 2 bases, the J end lost 8 bases, and 5 bases lay between the germline ends. This CDR3 is CATSDYLGYTF. Here the CDR3 DNA reads TGTGCCACCAGTGATTACTTAGGCTACACCTTC.

The chain combines TRBV7-2 with TRBJ2-5; 11 nucleotides agree with TRBD2. Germline CDR1 is SGHTA and CDR2 is FQGNSA. This CDR3 contains 17 residues. The trim removed 1 base at V and 3 bases at J, leaving 7 bases unmatched. CDR3 bases: TGTGCCAGCAGCTTAGAGAGACTAGCGGGGAAGGAAGAGACCCAGTACTTC. As protein: CASSLERLAGKEETQYF.

This clone occurred once. The V and J genes are TRBV4-2 and TRBJ2-3; 15 bases align to TRBD2. This CDR3 is built from 17 residues. J gave up 9 bases and V 5 bases, and 12 bases lay outside the gene matches. Germline V lookup: CDR1 LGHNA, CDR2 YNFKEQ. The CDR3 sequence is CASSSRTSGGAVGTQYF. The CDR3 nucleotides are TGTGCCAGCAGCTCCCGGACTAGCGGGGGGGCCGTCGGCACGCAGTATTTT.

V and J are TRBV4-1 and TRBJ2-2; D unclear. V was trimmed by 0 bases and J by 6 bases, leaving 11 bases between them. CDR1 is MGHRA and CDR2 is YSYEKL in the germline V gene. The CDR3 is made up of 15 amino acids. The CDR3 bases are TGCGCCAGCAGCCAAGAAAAGTCCTTAGCCGGGGAGCTGTTTTTT. It encodes CASSQEKSLAGELFF.

This chain uses TRBV7-6 with TRBJ2-7, with TRBD2 identical over 14 bases. Germline lookup yields CDR1 SGHVS and CDR2 FNYEAQ. This CDR3 is built from 14 residues. Trimming at V came to 4 bases and at J to 7 bases, leaving 3 bases not matched to a gene. The CDR3 bases are TGTGCCAGCAGCTGGGGACTAGCGGGAGAGGAGCAGTACTTC. Translation: CASSWGLAGEEQYF.

This sequence joins TRBV5-6 and TRBJ1-3; D might be TRBD1 (6 bases). The V gene lost 4 bases and the J gene lost 4 bases, with 12 bases spanning the gap. CDR3 size: 14 residues. Per the germline V gene, CDR1 is SGHDT and CDR2 is YYEEEE. CDR3 in amino acids: CASSRDISGNTIYF. CDR3 bases: TGTGCCAGCAGCCGGGACATTTCCGGAAACACCATATATTTT.

The rearrangement uses TRBV27 and TRBJ1-1; D is possibly TRBD1 (5 bases). The V gene's germline CDR1 is MNHEY and CDR2 SMNVEV (reference sequence). The CDR3 loop spans 15 amino acids. Deletions cut 5 bases from V and 5 bases from J, with 18 bases between. The CDR3 nucleotides read TGTGCCAGCAGTCCACGTCGCAGGGATGGGACTGAAGCTTTCTTT. This codes for CASSPRRRDGTEAFF.

This clone was observed a single time. This chain uses TRBV27 with TRBJ2-1; D is ambiguous. The V end lost 5 bases, the J end lost 5 bases, and 10 bases lay between the germline ends. The CDR3 is 13 amino acids. Germline-derived CDR1 and CDR2 are MNHEY and SMNVEV (reference sequence). The CDR3 DNA reads as TGTGCCAGCAGTCCCGGACCGAACAATGAGCAGTTCTTC. It specifies CASSPGPNNEQFF.

The rearrangement joins TRBV5-4 to TRBJ1-4, with 8 bases lining up with TRBD1. This CDR3 has 15 residues. Trimming took 3 bases from V and 8 from J; bases not matched to a gene: 9. Germline CDR1 is SGHNT and CDR2 is YYREEE (reference sequence). The CDR3 DNA follows: TGTGCCAGCAGCTCCAGGGGGCGCCGGGACGAAAAACTGTTTTTT. Translated, it gives CASSSRGRRDEKLFF.

This chain links TRBV2 with TRBJ2-7, with D hard to call. Germline V gives CDR1 SNHLY, CDR2 FYNNEI. This CDR3 contains 13 residues. The V end was cut by 5 bases, the J end by 3 bases, with 11 bases between. CDR3: CASSTTRLYEQYV. CDR3 nucleotide sequence: TGTGCCAGCAGTACGACTCGGCTCTACGAGCAGTACGTC.

The chain recombines TRBV6-6 with TRBJ1-2; D gene ambiguous. Germline V lookup: CDR1 MNHNY, CDR2 SVGAGI (reference sequence). There are 11 residues in the CDR3. Trimming took 2 bases from V and 5 from J, leaving 3 bases between them. The chain's CDR3 is CASSYPYGYTF. The CDR3 nucleotides read TGTGCCAGCAGTTACCCTTATGGCTACACCTTC.

In its sample, this clone was seen once. V usage is TRBV6-5 and J usage is TRBJ2-7, with TRBD1 matching over 7 bases. This CDR3 is 13 amino acids long. Trimming took 8 bases from V and 3 from J; bases not matched to a gene: 7. Germline loops: CDR1 MNHEY, CDR2 SVGAGI. CDR3 residues: CASRDSSIYEQYF. CDR3 DNA: TGTGCCAGCCGGGACAGCTCAATCTACGAGCAGTACTTC.

The V gene is TRBV30, the J gene TRBJ2-7, with D perhaps given as TRBD1 or TRBD2 (5 bases each). Trimming removed 0 bases from V and 0 bases from J, with 12 bases in between. The CDR3 extends over 15 amino acids. Germline V gives CDR1 GTSNPN, CDR2 SVGIG (reference sequence). The CDR3 sequence: CAWSVGAGISYEQYF. CDR3 bases: TGTGCCTGGAGTGTTGGGGCGGGTATCTCCTACGAGCAGTACTTC.

The chain combines TRBV21-1 with TRBJ1-1; the D segment call TRBD1 is taken from the table without a DNA check. TRBV21-1 is described as a pseudogene. This CDR3 region has 15 residues. CDR3 sequence (DNA): TGTGCCAGCAGCGCAGGGGACAGGGGTGACACTGAAGCTTTCTTT. Translated: CASSAGDRGDTEAFF.

This clone occurred a few times. Other DNA variants within this sample encode the same CDR3. The CDR3 bases are TGTGCCAGTAGTATGGGGGGCAATCAGCCCCAGCATTTT. The encoded protein is CASSMGGNQPQHF. The chain couples TRBV19 to TRBJ1-5; D may be TRBD1 (5 bases). CDR3 length equals 13 residues. Germline-derived CDR1 and CDR2 are LNHDA and SQIVND (reference sequence). Trimming left V 3 bases short and J 2 bases short, with 5 bases between.

This chain joins TRBV13 and TRBJ2-5; TRBD1 matches at 7 bases. Per the germline V gene, CDR1 is PRHDT and CDR2 is FYEKMQ (reference sequence). CDR3 length: 14 residues. V lost 5 bases and J lost 4; bases outside the gene matches: 7. In DNA form, the CDR3 reads TGTGCCAGCAGCGAGTACAGGGGCGGAGAGACCCAGTACTTC. Its translation is CASSEYRGGETQYF.

The genes are TRBV4-2 and TRBJ1-5; D remains unclear. The CDR3 runs 16 residues. In germline, CDR1 is LGHNA, CDR2 YNFKEQ. Trimming pared 1 base from V and 0 bases from J, leaving 10 bases between. CDR3 bases: TGTGCCAGCAGCCAAGGGGCAGGATATAGCAATCAGCCCCAGCATTTT. Residues: CASSQGAGYSNQPQHF.

The chain recombines TRBV28 with TRBJ2-7; 9 nucleotides match TRBD1. CDR1 is MDHEN, CDR2 SYDVKM, per germline. V was clipped by 5 bases and J by 5 bases; unmatched bases: 7. CDR3 size: 14 residues. This CDR3 is CASSPNRGLNEQYV. CDR3 nucleotide sequence: TGTGCCAGCAGTCCAAACAGGGGGCTAAACGAGCAGTACGTC.

This rearrangement joins TRBV7-9 to TRBJ1-1; TRBD1 is a possible D gene (5 bases). Germline V gene data show CDR1 as SEHNR and CDR2 as FQNEAQ (reference sequence). The CDR3 is 12 amino acids. Trimming took off 5 bases at V and 11 bases at J, with 15 bases between the two ends. Written as DNA, the CDR3 is TGTGCCAGCAGCCTTGGGGGGAAAGGGGCTTTCTTT. Its protein is CASSLGGKGAFF.

The chain recombines TRBV7-9 with TRBJ1-2; no clear D. The CDR3 has 13 residues. The ends were cut back, 0 bases at V and 4 bases at J, with 6 bases in the middle. CDR1 and CDR2 (germline): SEHNR, FQNEAQ (reference sequence). This chain's CDR3 is CASSLAGVYGYTF. CDR3 in DNA: TGTGCCAGCAGCTTAGCAGGAGTCTATGGCTACACCTTC.